This T cell receptor beta chain was recovered during a study of cytomegalovirus exposure and HLA in healthy donors. At the level of the study: Counted in an early data release were 75 million to 85 million unique TCRs from HLA-typed donors.

The CDR3 has 14 residues. The PCR was carried out with 60 Vbeta primers and 13 Jbeta primers. TCRdb's table, derived via immunoSEQ multiplex PCR, lists solely in-frame clones and lacks some. The repertoire consists of 160,000 or so clones, with approximately 80% occurring once and the leading ten covering approximately 7%. The rearrangement links TRBV21-1 to TRBJ2-7; the D segment call TRBD1 is taken from the table without a DNA check. TRBV21-1 represents a pseudogene. The receptor comes from a woman aged 25 to 39 in good health and CMV-seropositive. Sequencing used PBMCs. The CDR3 loop reads CASSKCTDSYEQYF. The CDR3 DNA is TGTGCCAGCAGCAAATGTACAGACTCCTACGAGCAGTACTTC.